The 10 T cell receptor beta chains below all came from one sample that was sequenced in a study of blood T cell repertoires in COVID-19. The assay was immunoSEQ multiplex PCR, and TCRdb's table has in-frame clones only and misses some. The sample has some 42,000 clones, roughly 81% seen once. Specimen: peripheral blood. Receptors were obtained from a woman in her sixties or seventies with acute or convalescent COVID-19.

The rearrangement joins TRBV7-2 to TRBJ2-2; no reliable D call. Trimming took off 3 bases at V and 3 bases at J, with 8 bases between the two ends. The V gene's germline CDR1 is SGHTA and CDR2 FQGNSA. The CDR3 is 14 amino acids. The CDR3 spells CASSFLAHTGELFF. In nucleotides, the CDR3 is TGTGCCAGCAGCTTTTTGGCACACACCGGGGAGCTGTTTTTT.

This clone was seen more than once but under ten times. The V call is TRBV28, the J call TRBJ2-2, with TRBD2 as a possible D gene (5 bases). Germline CDR1 is MDHEN and CDR2 is SYDVKM. CDR3 length equals 15 residues. Trimming cost V 2 bases and J 2 bases, with 9 bases left between them. The CDR3, as DNA: TGTGCCAGCAGTTTAGGGAGTACTAACACCGGGGAGCTGTTTTTT. Translation gives CASSLGSTNTGELFF. The full variable domain, completed using reference TRBV28 and TRBJ2-2, is DVKVTQSSRYLVKRTGEKVFLECVQDMDHENMFWYRQDPGLGLRLIYFSYDVKMKEKGDIPEGYSVSREKKERFSLILESASTNQTSMYLCASSLGSTNTGELFFGEGSRLTVL.

This chain links TRBV5-1 with TRBJ1-4, with D unresolved. The germline V gene encodes CDR1 SGHRS and CDR2 YFSETQ. V gave up 0 bases and J gave up 0 bases, with 9 bases separating them. The CDR3 is 16 amino acids. The CDR3 bases are TGCGCCAGCAGCTTGGTTGACCTAGCAACTAATGAAAAACTGTTTTTT. Translating gives CASSLVDLATNEKLFF.

This chain links TRBV10-2 with TRBJ2-5, with 8 bases that match TRBD1. This CDR3 contains 13 residues. Germline V gene sequence: CDR1 WSHSY, CDR2 SAAADI. Trimming at V came to 8 bases and at J to 4 bases, leaving 6 bases not matched to a gene. CDR3 in DNA: TGCGCCAGCGGATCCGGGACAGGAGAGACCCAGTACTTC. This codes for CASGSGTGETQYF.

The chain has TRBV3-1 (or the pseudogene TRBV3-2) and TRBJ2-3; the match to TRBD2 covers 12 bases. Germline CDR1 reads LGHDT; CDR2 reads YNNKEL (reference sequence). This CDR3 contains 17 residues. Unmatched junction bases numbered 12, after V lost 4 bases and J lost 7 bases. As DNA, the CDR3 is TGTGCCAGCAGCCTTCGACTAGCGGGGGATGTTAGGAATACGCAGTATTTT. This sequence encodes CASSLRLAGDVRNTQYF.

The genes are TRBV5-8 and TRBJ2-3; TRBD2 might be the D (5 bases). This CDR3 comprises 16 residues. Deletions cut 1 base from V and 0 bases from J, with 12 bases between. CDR1 SGHTS and CDR2 YDEGEE come from the germline V gene. The CDR3 DNA reads TGTGCCAGCAGCTTGATGGCTAGCCTTAGCACAGATACGCAGTATTTT. It yields the protein CASSLMASLSTDTQYF.

As concerns this clone: Other DNA variants within this sample encode the same CDR3. The J gene is TRBJ2-7, the V gene TRBV10-2; 8 bases are shared with TRBD2. In germline, CDR1 is WSHSY, CDR2 SAAADI. This CDR3 spans 14 amino acids. Germline trimming cut 9 bases from V and 4 bases from J; bases unmatched to any gene: 11. The CDR3, as DNA: TGCGCCAGTACCATGGCGGGGGGAGCTTACGAGCAGTACTTC. This encodes CASTMAGGAYEQYF.

This chain joins TRBV27 and TRBJ2-7; 9 nucleotides align to TRBD2. Germline assignment: CDR1 MNHEY and CDR2 SMNVEV (reference sequence). V shed 4 bases, J shed 0 bases, and the junction held 4 bases outside the gene matches. The CDR3 extends over 15 amino acids. The CDR3 sequence: CASSYSGGLSYEQYF. The DNA for the CDR3 is TGTGCCAGCAGTTATAGCGGGGGTCTCTCCTACGAGCAGTACTTC.

This clone was counted between two and nine times. The chain recombines TRBV11-2 with TRBJ1-3; D ambiguous. Germline CDR1 is SGHAT and CDR2 is FQNNGV. This CDR3 spans 17 amino acids. The ends were cut back, 5 bases at V and 0 bases at J, with 17 bases in the middle. DNA of the CDR3: TGTGCCAGCAGCCCGCAAACACCGACAACCTCTGGAAACACCATATATTTT. This gives the protein CASSPQTPTTSGNTIYF.

The chain uses TRBV19 and TRBJ2-2; possibly TRBD1 for D (6 bases). Trimming cost V 5 bases and J 3 bases, with 16 bases left between them. The CDR3 is 16 residues long. Germline CDR1 reads LNHDA; CDR2 reads SQIVND (reference sequence). The DNA of the CDR3 is TGTGCCAGTAGTGCTTTAAGGGGGTCCCACACCGGGGAGCTGTTTTTT. This sequence encodes CASSALRGSHTGELFF.